This is a list of T cell receptor beta chains from one sample in a study of circulating CD8 cells and anti-PD-1 response in melanoma. A single record per CDR3 protein comes from TCRdb applying MiXCR to the reads. The table lists approximately 520 distinct CDR3 sequences, more than 6% of them singletons. The starting material was CD8+ T cells from PBMCs, obtained at baseline or after one month of anti-PD-1 therapy (not recorded which). These receptors came from a human donor with melanoma. Each CDR3 is given with its conserved first and last residue.

cdr3_aa: CATSDPDRVPHNEQFF; v_call: TRBV24-1; j_call: TRBJ2-1
cdr3_aa: CASSLLMREAFF; v_call: TRBV7-2; j_call: TRBJ1-1
cdr3_aa: CASSPSGGLGYEQYF; v_call: TRBV3-1; j_call: TRBJ2-7
cdr3_aa: CSVFSGWNEQFF; v_call: TRBV29-1; j_call: TRBJ2-1
cdr3_aa: CASSWREAYEQYF; v_call: TRBV6-2/TRBV6-3; j_call: TRBJ2-7
cdr3_aa: CASSPPRSYNEQFF; v_call: TRBV7-9; j_call: TRBJ2-1
cdr3_aa: CASSLPPGPQRDTQYF; v_call: TRBV27; j_call: TRBJ2-3
cdr3_aa: CASSLGLAGAYEQYF; v_call: TRBV27; j_call: TRBJ2-7
cdr3_aa: CATSDYRYNEQFF; v_call: TRBV24-1; j_call: TRBJ2-1
cdr3_aa: CATSDFAGTGQSYQETQYF; v_call: TRBV24-1; j_call: TRBJ2-5
cdr3_aa: CASSGGVYEQYF; v_call: TRBV25-1; j_call: TRBJ2-7
cdr3_aa: CASSHLDRGSPYNEQFF; v_call: TRBV4-3; j_call: TRBJ2-1
cdr3_aa: CASSAGQDYEQYF; v_call: TRBV19; j_call: TRBJ2-7